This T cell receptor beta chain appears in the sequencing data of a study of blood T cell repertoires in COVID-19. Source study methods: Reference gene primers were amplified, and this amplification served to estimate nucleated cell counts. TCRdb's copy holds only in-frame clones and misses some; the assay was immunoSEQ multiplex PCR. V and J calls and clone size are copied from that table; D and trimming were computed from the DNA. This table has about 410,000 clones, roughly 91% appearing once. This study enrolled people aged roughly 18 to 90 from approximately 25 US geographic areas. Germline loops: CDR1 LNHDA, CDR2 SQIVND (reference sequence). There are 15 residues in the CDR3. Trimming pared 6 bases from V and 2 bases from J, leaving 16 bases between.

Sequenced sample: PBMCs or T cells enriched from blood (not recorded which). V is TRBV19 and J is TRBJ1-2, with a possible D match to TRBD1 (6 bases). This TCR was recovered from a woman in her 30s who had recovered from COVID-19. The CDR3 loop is CASRTSAGTNYGYTF. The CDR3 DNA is TGTGCCAGTAGAACGAGCGCCGGGACAAACTATGGCTACACCTTC.